The source of this T cell receptor (beta chain) is a study of cytomegalovirus exposure and HLA in healthy donors. The V segment lost 5 bases and the J segment 6 bases; nucleotides outside the gene matches: 7. Looked up from germline, CDR1 is SNHLY and CDR2 is FYNNEI. The CDR3 extends over 14 amino acids. Comments on this clone: The antigen is unknown.

Study-level points and caveats: As confirmed in vitro, three CMV-associated chains were specific for CMV antigens.

Both 60 Vbeta primers and 13 Jbeta primers went into the PCR. Measured with immunoSEQ multiplex PCR; TCRdb has only the in-frame clones, and not every one. The sample shows 100,000 to 150,000 clones, about two thirds of them seen only once. This chain connects TRBV2 to TRBJ2-7; TRBD1 aligns across 10 bases. This sequence was found in a woman aged 40 to 49 in good health and CMV-seropositive. The sample consisted of PBMCs. This CDR3 reads CASSTGTGEGEQYF. DNA of the CDR3: TGTGCCAGCAGTACCGGGACAGGGGAAGGCGAGCAGTACTTC.